One TCR beta chain is described in this entry. Its antigen remains unidentified. The V and J ends lost 4 bases and 5 bases respectively, with 14 bases between them. The V gene's germline CDR1 is MNHNS and CDR2 SASEGT. CDR3 length: 14 amino acids. The PBMCs had their origin in 7.5 to 10 ml of fresh peripheral blood. This specimen belongs to a study of Graves' ophthalmopathy and Graves' hyperthyroidism. Study-wide results and caveats: A majority of expanded thyroid clonotypes exceeding 0.001 frequency were likewise present in blood. Ophthalmopathy progression was predicted with about 67% sensitivity and approximately 79% specificity.

Amplification targeted the TCR beta CDR3 regions, with RNA transcripts as the source material. Second-round multiplex PCR came after first-round RT-PCR with HTBI primers. One entry per CDR3 protein results from TCRdb running MiXCR on the multiplex PCR reads. Of roughly 160,000 distinct CDR3 sequences in the sample, more than 30% were seen once. The sequence came from a woman aged 40 to 50 with Graves' ophthalmopathy. Sequenced input: peripheral blood. The gene calls are TRBV6-1 and TRBJ1-2; D not resolved. CDR3 protein: CASSGGNRVYGYTF. In nucleotides, the CDR3 is TGTGCCAGCAGTGGAGGAAACAGAGTTTATGGCTACACCTTC.